Listed here is a single TCR beta chain. From germline, CDR1 is LNHNV and CDR2 YYDKDF (reference sequence). This CDR3 region has 13 residues. Trimming pared 8 bases from V and 6 bases from J, leaving 14 bases between. This entry is derived from a study of blood T cell repertoires in COVID-19. Study context: Samples taken during acute and convalescent COVID-19 were collected in the United States, Italy and Spain. Sources were T cells, B-cell-depleted T cells, or PBMCs; the material itself was cDNA or gDNA.

Using immunoSEQ multiplex PCR, the repertoire was profiled, and TCRdb retains in-frame clones only, with some absent. The sample lists 250,000 to 350,000 clones; about 92% were seen once. Cohort 3 recovery required two negative PCRs, clearance, or symptom resolution. Material for sequencing was PBMCs or T cells enriched from blood (not recorded which). The source of this sequence is a young woman who had recovered from COVID-19. The rearrangement joins TRBV15 to TRBJ2-1; possibly TRBD2 for D (6 bases). CDR3 protein: CATGARRGNEQFF. The CDR3 bases are TGTGCCACCGGGGCCAGGAGGGGCAATGAGCAGTTCTTC.